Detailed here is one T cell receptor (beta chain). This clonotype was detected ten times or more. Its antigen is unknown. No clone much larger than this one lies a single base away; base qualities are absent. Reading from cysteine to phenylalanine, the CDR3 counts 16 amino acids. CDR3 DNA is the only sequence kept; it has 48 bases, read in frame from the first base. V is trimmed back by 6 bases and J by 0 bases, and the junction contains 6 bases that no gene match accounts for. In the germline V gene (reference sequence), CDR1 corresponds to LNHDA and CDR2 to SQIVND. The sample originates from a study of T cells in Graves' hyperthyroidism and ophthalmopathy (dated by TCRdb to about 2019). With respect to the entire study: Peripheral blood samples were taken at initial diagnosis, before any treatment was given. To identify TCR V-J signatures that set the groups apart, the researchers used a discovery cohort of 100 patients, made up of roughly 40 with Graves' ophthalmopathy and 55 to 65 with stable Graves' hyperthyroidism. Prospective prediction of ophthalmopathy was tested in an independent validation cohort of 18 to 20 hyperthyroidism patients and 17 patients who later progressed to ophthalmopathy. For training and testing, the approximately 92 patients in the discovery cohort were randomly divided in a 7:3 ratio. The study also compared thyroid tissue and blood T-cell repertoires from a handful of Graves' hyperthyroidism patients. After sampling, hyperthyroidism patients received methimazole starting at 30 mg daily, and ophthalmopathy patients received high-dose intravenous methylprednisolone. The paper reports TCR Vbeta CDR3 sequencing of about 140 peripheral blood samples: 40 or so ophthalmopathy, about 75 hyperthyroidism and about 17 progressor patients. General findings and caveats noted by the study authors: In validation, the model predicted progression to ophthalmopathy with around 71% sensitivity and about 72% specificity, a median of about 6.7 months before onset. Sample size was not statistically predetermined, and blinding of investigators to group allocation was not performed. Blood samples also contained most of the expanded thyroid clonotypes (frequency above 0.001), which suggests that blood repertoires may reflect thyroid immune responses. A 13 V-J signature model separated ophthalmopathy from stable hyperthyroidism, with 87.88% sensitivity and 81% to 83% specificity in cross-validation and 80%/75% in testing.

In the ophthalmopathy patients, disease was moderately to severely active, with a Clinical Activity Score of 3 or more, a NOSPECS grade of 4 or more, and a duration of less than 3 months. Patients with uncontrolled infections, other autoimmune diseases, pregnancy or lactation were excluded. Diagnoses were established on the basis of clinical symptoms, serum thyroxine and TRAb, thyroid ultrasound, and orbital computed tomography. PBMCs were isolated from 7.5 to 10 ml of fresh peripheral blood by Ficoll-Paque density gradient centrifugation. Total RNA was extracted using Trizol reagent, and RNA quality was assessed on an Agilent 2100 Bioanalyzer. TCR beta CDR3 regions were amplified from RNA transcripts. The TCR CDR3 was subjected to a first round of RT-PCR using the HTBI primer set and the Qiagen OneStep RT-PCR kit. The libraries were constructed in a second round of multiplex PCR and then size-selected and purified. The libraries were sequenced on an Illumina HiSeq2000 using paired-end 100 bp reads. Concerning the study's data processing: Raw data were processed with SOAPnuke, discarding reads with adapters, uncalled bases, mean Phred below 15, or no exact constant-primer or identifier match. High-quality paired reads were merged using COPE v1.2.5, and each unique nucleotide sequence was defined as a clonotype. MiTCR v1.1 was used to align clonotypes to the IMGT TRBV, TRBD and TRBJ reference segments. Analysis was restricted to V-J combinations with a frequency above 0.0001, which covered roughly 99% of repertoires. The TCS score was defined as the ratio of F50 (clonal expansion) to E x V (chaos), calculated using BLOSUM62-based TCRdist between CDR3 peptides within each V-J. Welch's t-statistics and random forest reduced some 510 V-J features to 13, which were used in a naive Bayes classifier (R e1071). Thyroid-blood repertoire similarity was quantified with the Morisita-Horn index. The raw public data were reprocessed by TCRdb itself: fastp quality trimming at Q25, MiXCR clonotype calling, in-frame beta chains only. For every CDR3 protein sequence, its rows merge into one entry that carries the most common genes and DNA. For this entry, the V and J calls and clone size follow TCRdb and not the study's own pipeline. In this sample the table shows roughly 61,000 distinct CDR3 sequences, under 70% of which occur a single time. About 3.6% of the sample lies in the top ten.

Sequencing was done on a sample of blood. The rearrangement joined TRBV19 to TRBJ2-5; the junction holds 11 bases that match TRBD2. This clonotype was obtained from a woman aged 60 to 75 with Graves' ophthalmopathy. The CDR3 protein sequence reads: CASSFGTSGYQETQYF. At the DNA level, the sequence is TGTGCCAGTAGCTTCGGGACTAGCGGATACCAAGAGACCCAGTACTTC.